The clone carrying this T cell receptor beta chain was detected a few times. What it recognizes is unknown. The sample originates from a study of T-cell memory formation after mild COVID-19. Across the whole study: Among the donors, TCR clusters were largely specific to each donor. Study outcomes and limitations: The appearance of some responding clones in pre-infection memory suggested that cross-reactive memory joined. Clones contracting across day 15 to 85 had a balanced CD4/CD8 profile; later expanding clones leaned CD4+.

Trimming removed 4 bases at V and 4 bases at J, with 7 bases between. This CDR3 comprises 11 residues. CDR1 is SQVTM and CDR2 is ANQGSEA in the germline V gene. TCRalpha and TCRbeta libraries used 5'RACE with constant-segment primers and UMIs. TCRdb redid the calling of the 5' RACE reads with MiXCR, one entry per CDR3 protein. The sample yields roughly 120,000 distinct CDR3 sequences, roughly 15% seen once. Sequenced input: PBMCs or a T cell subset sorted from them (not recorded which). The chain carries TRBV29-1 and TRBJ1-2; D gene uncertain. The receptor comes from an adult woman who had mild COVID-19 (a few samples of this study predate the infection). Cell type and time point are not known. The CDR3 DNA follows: TGCAGCGTTGGGGAGGGCTATGGCTACACCTTC. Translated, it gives CSVGEGYGYTF.